This T cell receptor beta chain appears in the sequencing data of a study of T cell responses to AZD1222 COVID-19 vaccine. In the study overall: Investigators merged groups given second doses at roughly 4 or roughly 12 weeks.

A single count supports this clone. Its antigen is not identified. General study findings and limits: Unmutated regions of variants are reportedly targeted by nearly half of spike-specific TCRs. Regions 160-218 and 743-854 dominated among vaccine-associated CD4 TCRs spanning spike.

Clones were sequenced by immunoSEQ multiplex PCR, and TCRdb holds only the in-frame ones, with some missing. The sample yields around 120,000 clones, about 91% seen once. The input for sequencing was peripheral blood, taken on day 0 of AZD1222 vaccination. The clonotype originates from an adult in good health.

CDR3 nucleotide sequence: TGCGCCAGCAGCTTTGGACAGAACAATGAGCAGTTCTTC. This translates into CASSFGQNNEQFF. The rearrangement links TRBV5-1 to TRBJ2-1; D may be TRBD1 (6 bases). The V end was cut by 2 bases, the J end by 5 bases, with 8 bases between. This CDR3 has 13 residues. The germline V gene encodes CDR1 SGHRS and CDR2 YFSETQ.